This TCR beta chain is from a study of blood T cell repertoires in COVID-19. Profiling relied on immunoSEQ multiplex PCR, and the TCRdb table lists in-frame clones only, not all of them. This sample has 130,000 or so clones, with 80% to 90% found just once. Input material: peripheral blood. The receptor was derived from an elderly man with active or convalescent COVID-19.

The CDR3 nucleotides are TGTGCCAGCCTGAGGGTTGAGACCCAGTACTTC. Protein: CASLRVETQYF. The chain has TRBV7-2 and TRBJ2-5; D is possibly TRBD2 (5 bases). Germline V gene data show CDR1 as SGHTA and CDR2 as FQGNSA. The V end lost 8 bases, the J end lost 5 bases, and 9 bases lay between the germline ends. CDR3 length: 11 residues. The whole variable domain, filled in from reference TRBV7-2 and TRBJ2-5, reads GAGVSQSPSNKVTEKGKDVELRCDPISGHTALYWYRQSLGQGLEFLIYFQGNSAPDKSGLPSDRFSAERTGGSVSTLTIQRTQQEDSAVYLCASLRVETQYFGPGTRLLVL.